This T cell receptor beta chain was recovered during a study of regulatory dendritic cells for organ transplantation. CDR1 is GTSNPN and CDR2 is SVGIG in the germline V gene (reference sequence). The V end was cut by 2 bases, the J end by 6 bases, with 13 bases between. The CDR3 is made up of 13 amino acids. Profiling relied on immunoSEQ multiplex PCR, and the TCRdb table lists in-frame clones only, not all of them. Among under 40,000 clones listed, over 80% were seen once. The sequence derives from a human donor in good health. The chain links TRBV30 to TRBJ1-1; tentatively, D is TRBD1 (5 bases). Sequenced input: naive CD8+ T cells from blood. Subset given: CD45RA+ naive T cells. The CDR3 DNA sequence: TGTGCCTGGAGTAAGGTCAGGGAGGCTGAAGCTTTCTTT. Protein product: CAWSKVREAEAFF. The variable domain in full, completed from reference TRBV30 and TRBJ1-1, reads SQTIHQWPATLVQPVGSPLSLECTVEGTSNPNLYWYRQAAGRGLQLLFYSVGIGQISSEVPQNLSASRPQDRQFILSSKKLLLSDSGFYLCAWSKVREAEAFFGQGTRLTVV.